The rows below give T cell receptor beta chains drawn from one sample of a study of T cell responses to AZD1222 COVID-19 vaccine. Profiled with immunoSEQ multiplex PCR; TCRdb holds only in-frame clones, not every one. The repertoire holds around 75,000 clones, with about 91% as singletons. Sequencing was performed on peripheral blood, taken 28 days after the second dose of the MenACWY control vaccine. These receptors all come from an adult who received the MenACWY meningococcal vaccine as a control. The CDR3 runs from the conserved cysteine through the conserved F or W. The D gene is left open where the match is weak. For some rows the clone size is stated as once, few or many, or as a class when expanded; others skip it.

D,size,J,V,DNA,CDR3
-,-,TRBJ2-1,TRBV4-2,TGTGCCAGCAGCCAAGGCCCCCCACGCCCCGACAATGAGCAGTTCTTC,CASSQGPPRPDNEQFF
TRBD2,-,TRBJ2-3,TRBV5-1,TGCGCCAGCAGCCAGGAACTGACTAGCCCTAGCACAGATACGCAGTATTTT,CASSQELTSPSTDTQYF
TRBD2,-,TRBJ2-1,TRBV3-1/TRBV3-2,TGTGCCAGCAGCCACGAAACGTCCCAGCGGGGGCACAATGAGCAGTTCTTC,CASSHETSQRGHNEQFF
-,-,TRBJ1-6,TRBV7-2,TGTGCCAGCAGCTTATCTATCGGGGATTCACCCCTCCACTTT,CASSLSIGDSPLHF
TRBD1,-,TRBJ1-5,TRBV30,TGTGCCTGGGGGCGGACAGGGGGCTTCAATCAGCCCCAGCATTTT,CAWGRTGGFNQPQHF
TRBD2,-,TRBJ2-1,TRBV7-9,TGTGCCAGCAGCCCTCCAGGTCTAGCGGGGGCCGGTGAGCAGTTCTTC,CASSPPGLAGAGEQFF
-,-,TRBJ2-5,TRBV21-1,TGTGCCAGCAGCAAAGGGCGGACGGACCAAGAGACCCAGTACTTC,CASSKGRTDQETQYF
TRBD1,-,TRBJ1-2,TRBV2,TGTGCCAGCAGGGACAGGGTGGGCTATGGCTACACCTTC,CASRDRVGYGYTF
TRBD1,-,TRBJ1-2,TRBV24-1,TGTGCCACCAGTGATACCCCGGGACAGGGGGCATCTAACTATGGCTACACCTTC,CATSDTPGQGASNYGYTF
TRBD1,-,TRBJ2-1,TRBV29-1,TGCAGCGGAGTACGGGACAGCGGTTACAATGAGCAGTTCTTC,CSGVRDSGYNEQFF
-,-,TRBJ1-2,TRBV7-9,TGTGCCAGCAGCTTAAGCCAGGTGTATGGCTACACCTTC,CASSLSQVYGYTF
-,-,TRBJ1-2,TRBV7-9,TGTGCCAGCAGCCCCCTCAGCGGGGGAAAGGCGGGGACCTTC,CASSPLSGGKAGTF
-,-,TRBJ1-3,TRBV30,TGTGCCTGGAGTGTAGGGATCTCTGGAAACACCATATATTTT,CAWSVGISGNTIYF
TRBD1,-,TRBJ1-2,TRBV7-8,TGTGCCAGCAGTTATCCGGGACAGGGGGCTTTAGAATATGGCTACACCTTC,CASSYPGQGALEYGYTF
-,-,TRBJ1-6,TRBV20-1,TGCAGTGCTAGGGACAGCACGGTCCACTTT,CSARDSTVHF
-,-,TRBJ2-1,TRBV11-2,TGTGCCAGCATCGACAGCTCCTACAATGAGCAGTTCTTC,CASIDSSYNEQFF
TRBD2,-,TRBJ2-1,TRBV6-5,TGTGCCAGCAGTTACCCTAGCGGGGACAATGAGCAGTTCTTC,CASSYPSGDNEQFF
-,-,TRBJ2-5,TRBV19,TGTGCCAGTAGTAACCTCCGCGGGGGCCACCAAGAGACCCAGTACTTC,CASSNLRGGHQETQYF
-,once,TRBJ2-1,TRBV20-1,TGCAGTTCTAAGGGGCACAATGAGCAGTTCTTC,CSSKGHNEQFF
-,once,TRBJ2-2,TRBV9,TGTGCCCGCAGCGTGGGCGGGACATCGGGCGGGGAGCTGTTTTTT,CARSVGGTSGGELFF
-,-,TRBJ1-6,TRBV19,TGTGCCAGTAGTATAGACCCGGAAAGGGCCCTCCACTTT,CASSIDPERALHF
TRBD1,-,TRBJ2-5,TRBV18,TGTGCCAGCTCGCCGACAGGGGTGGAGGAGACCCAGTACTTC,CASSPTGVEETQYF
-,-,TRBJ2-7,TRBV11-2,TGTGCCAGCAGCTTAGAACAGAGGGGGCAGTACTTC,CASSLEQRGQYF
-,-,TRBJ1-1,TRBV25-1,TGTGCCAGCAGTCGAGGCACTGAAGCTTTCTTT,CASSRGTEAFF
-,-,TRBJ1-3,TRBV5-6,TGTGCCAGCAGCTTAAAAGGGTTCAGCTCTGGAAACACCATATATTTT,CASSLKGFSSGNTIYF
TRBD1,-,TRBJ1-6,TRBV5-1,TGCGCCAGCAGCTTGCTGACAGGGAGGGGAGATAATTCACCCCTCCACTTT,CASSLLTGRGDNSPLHF
-,-,TRBJ2-5,TRBV11-1,TGTGCCAGCAGCTTGGGACTGCAAGAGACCCAGTACTTC,CASSLGLQETQYF
-,-,TRBJ2-3,TRBV10-2,TGCGCCAGCATGGACAGTCCGACGGTGGATACGCAGTATTTT,CASMDSPTVDTQYF
TRBD2,-,TRBJ2-2,TRBV10-3,TGTGCCATCAGTGACAGGGAGGGGAACACCGGGGAGCTGTTTTTT,CAISDREGNTGELFF
TRBD1,few,TRBJ1-6,TRBV7-2,TGTGCCAGCAGCCTAGGGACAGGGGGCCGCTTGGGTTCACCCCTCCACTTT,CASSLGTGGRLGSPLHF
TRBD2,-,TRBJ2-2,TRBV25-1,TGTGCCAGCGGCGGACTAGCGGGGAACACCGGGGAGCTGTTTTTT,CASGGLAGNTGELFF
TRBD1,-,TRBJ1-5,TRBV19,TGTGCCAGTACCATCCGGGGTCAGGGGGCGGGCAATCAGCCCCAGCATTTT,CASTIRGQGAGNQPQHF
-,-,TRBJ1-2,TRBV7-9,TGTGCCAGCGGAATCGACAGAAACTATGGCTACACCTTC,CASGIDRNYGYTF
-,-,TRBJ2-2,TRBV5-5,TGTGCCAGCAGCCTTCCGGGGACCGGGGAGCTGTTTTTT,CASSLPGTGELFF
-,-,TRBJ1-4,TRBV3-1/TRBV3-2,TGTGCCAGCAGCCAAGAGTCGGTGGCAGGAACAAAACTGTTTTTT,CASSQESVAGTKLFF
-,-,TRBJ1-1,TRBV30,TGTGCAAGGCAGGGCCGTAATAACGCTGAAGCTTTCTTT,CARQGRNNAEAFF
TRBD1,-,TRBJ1-5,TRBV6-2/TRBV6-3,TGTGCCAGCAGTTACCTACAGGGGGCGGTTCAGCCCCAGCATTTT,CASSYLQGAVQPQHF
TRBD1,-,TRBJ1-2,TRBV6-5,TGTGCCAGCACCGAACACAGGACAGGGCACTATGGCTACACCTTC,CASTEHRTGHYGYTF
-,-,TRBJ1-5,TRBV2,TGTGCCAGCAGTCGGCAGGGGTATCAGCCCCAGCATTTT,CASSRQGYQPQHF
TRBD2,-,TRBJ2-1,TRBV7-2,TGTGCCAGCAGCCCAATGAGGGCGGGGACTAGTGGGTTCAATGAGCAGTTCTTC,CASSPMRAGTSGFNEQFF
-,-,TRBJ2-1,TRBV11-2,TGTGCCAGCAGCTTCCAAGGGGGGAGCTCCTACAATGAGCAGTTCTTC,CASSFQGGSSYNEQFF
-,once,TRBJ1-3,TRBV6-5,TGTGCCAGCAGTTACTCAGGGGAATCTGGAAACACCATATATTTT,CASSYSGESGNTIYF
-,-,TRBJ1-3,TRBV19,TGTGCCTGCCGGGCCATATATTCCTCTGGAAACACCATATATTTT,CACRAIYSSGNTIYF
-,-,TRBJ1-1,TRBV3-1/TRBV3-2,TGTGCCAGCAGCCAAGATGAGGTGGTAGGGGCGGTGATCACTGAAGCTTTCTTT,CASSQDEVVGAVITEAFF
-,-,TRBJ1-6,TRBV2,TGTGCCAGCAGTGAAGGTTGGCAGCTTAATTCACCCCTCCACTTT,CASSEGWQLNSPLHF
TRBD2,-,TRBJ2-1,TRBV19,TGTGCCAGTAGTACGCCCCTAGCGGCGGAGCAGTTCTTC,CASSTPLAAEQFF
TRBD1,-,TRBJ1-4,TRBV7-2,TGTGCCAGCAGCTCGGGACAGGGAGCTAATGAAAAACTGTTTTTT,CASSSGQGANEKLFF